The 6 T cell receptor beta chains below come from one sample, sequenced in a study of T cells after somatic rescue of genetic block. Generated by immunoSEQ multiplex PCR, the TCRdb table keeps only in-frame clones and is missing some. The data show about 8,000 clones, around 86% seen once. The source material was peripheral blood mononuclear cells (PBMCs). The receptor set was obtained from a boy aged 10-17 years.

This chain connects TRBV6-1 to TRBJ2-3; the match to TRBD1 covers 7 bases. V shed 6 bases, J shed 4 bases, and the junction held 1 base outside the gene matches. This CDR3 is built from 12 residues. CDR1 and CDR2 (germline): MNHNS, SASEGT. CDR3 residues: CASRQGADTQYF. The CDR3 DNA is TGTGCCAGCAGGCAGGGGGCAGATACGCAGTATTTT.

The chain carries TRBV4-1 and TRBJ2-1, with TRBD2 matching 7 bases. Per germline, CDR1 MGHRA and CDR2 YSYEKL. With 9 bases clipped from V and 3 bases from J, the junction kept 8 bases outside the gene matches. The CDR3 sequence is 14 residues long. This CDR3 reads CARSPASGYNEQFF. As DNA, the CDR3 is TGCGCCAGGTCCCCCGCTAGCGGCTACAATGAGCAGTTCTTC.

The chain joins TRBV28 to TRBJ2-3; TRBD2 aligns across 7 bases. The CDR3 totals 14 residues. CDR1 MDHEN and CDR2 SYDVKM come from the germline V gene. V trimming: 6 bases; J trimming: 2 bases; junction bases outside the gene matches: 5. The CDR3 here is CASRIAGSTDTQYF. The CDR3 DNA reads as TGTGCCAGCAGGATAGCGGGCTCCACAGATACGCAGTATTTT. The full variable domain, rest sourced from reference TRBV28 and TRBJ2-3, is DVKVTQSSRYLVKRTGEKVFLECVQDMDHENMFWYRQDPGLGLRLIYFSYDVKMKEKGDIPEGYSVSREKKERFSLILESASTNQTSMYLCASRIAGSTDTQYFGPGTRLTVL.

This chain's CDR3 is CASSLASSHEQFF. Written as DNA, the CDR3 is TGTGCCAGCAGCTTGGCCAGCAGCCATGAGCAGTTCTTC. The chain links TRBV5-6 to TRBJ2-1; D is unresolved. The CDR3 has 13 residues. V shed 0 bases and J shed 8 bases, with 9 bases lying between them. In germline, CDR1 is SGHDT, CDR2 YYEEEE.

This chain joins TRBV9 and TRBJ2-7, with D perhaps TRBD2 (5 bases). Trimming removed 0 bases at V and 6 bases at J, with 13 bases between. The CDR3 extends over 14 amino acids. Germline loops: CDR1 SGDLS, CDR2 YYNGEE. The CDR3: CASSVDVIGGEQYF. Written as DNA, the CDR3 is TGTGCCAGCAGCGTAGACGTGATTGGAGGCGAGCAGTACTTC.

This chain joins TRBV28 and TRBJ2-7; the D is unclear. Trimming took off 9 bases at V and 1 base at J, with 7 bases between the two ends. The CDR3 spans 11 residues. Germline lookup yields CDR1 MDHEN and CDR2 SYDVKM. In DNA, the CDR3 is TGTGCCAGTTCCGCGTCCTACGAGCAGTACTTC. Amino acids: CASSASYEQYF. The full variable domain, rest sourced from reference TRBV28 and TRBJ2-7, is DVKVTQSSRYLVKRTGEKVFLECVQDMDHENMFWYRQDPGLGLRLIYFSYDVKMKEKGDIPEGYSVSREKKERFSLILESASTNQTSMYLCASSASYEQYFGPGTRLTVT.